A single sample gave rise to the 5 T cell receptor beta chains below, sequenced in a study of memory CD4+ T cells and cytomegalovirus serostatus. Sequencing was performed with immunoSEQ multiplex PCR; in TCRdb, only in-frame clones are kept and a portion is missing. This repertoire shows 50,000 to 60,000 clones, over 65% found once; its top ten account for approximately 0.64%. Single viable CD3+CD4+CD8-CD45RO+ cells were sorted as the memory CD4+ T cells. Sample: memory CD4+ T cells from blood. These receptors came from an adult in good health and CMV-seronegative.

This CDR3 reads CASSLIGGTTGELFF. The DNA for the CDR3 is TGCGCCAGCAGCTTGATAGGGGGTACAACCGGGGAGCTGTTTTTT. The chain has TRBV5-1 and TRBJ2-2; TRBD1 might be the D (6 bases). V shed 1 base and J shed 5 bases, with 12 bases lying between them. Germline loops: CDR1 SGHRS, CDR2 YFSETQ. This CDR3 region has 15 residues.

V and J are TRBV6-5 and TRBJ1-1; TRBD1 might be the D (6 bases). The CDR3 is 14 residues long. The germline gives CDR1 MNHEY, CDR2 SVGAGI. V lost 0 bases to trimming and J lost 4 bases, with 9 bases between them. The CDR3 sequence: CASSYSGGLTEAFF. CDR3 nucleotides: TGTGCCAGCAGTTACTCGGGGGGGCTCACTGAAGCTTTCTTT.

This chain uses TRBV9 with TRBJ2-7; 12 bases match TRBD2. The CDR3 spans 17 residues. V shed 0 bases, J shed 2 bases, and the junction held 6 bases outside the gene matches. Germline CDR1 is SGDLS and CDR2 is YYNGEE. The CDR3 reads CASSVGLAGGTTYEQYF. In DNA form, the CDR3 reads TGTGCCAGCAGCGTAGGGCTAGCGGGGGGGACAACCTACGAGCAGTACTTC.

Concerning this clone itself: Additional DNA sequences in this sample encode the identical CDR3. The V gene is TRBV6-5, the J gene TRBJ2-5; D assignment may be TRBD1 or TRBD2 (5 bases each). This CDR3 has 13 amino acids. V gave up 2 bases and J gave up 5 bases, with 9 bases separating them. The germline V gene encodes CDR1 MNHEY and CDR2 SVGAGI. CDR3: CASSYQGGETQYF. The DNA of the CDR3 is TGTGCCAGCAGTTACCAGGGCGGGGAGACCCAGTACTTC.

The chain links TRBV15 to TRBJ2-5, with D perhaps TRBD1 (5 bases). The V gene's germline CDR1 is LNHNV and CDR2 YYDKDF (reference sequence). V was cut by 0 bases and J by 2 bases, with 13 bases left in between. This CDR3 region has 16 residues. The CDR3 sequence is CATSREGGRVQETQYF. CDR3 bases: TGTGCCACCAGCAGAGAGGGCGGCAGGGTACAAGAGACCCAGTACTTC. Filled out from reference TRBV15 and TRBJ2-5, the complete variable domain reads DAMVIQNPRYQVTQFGKPVTLSCSQTLNHNVMYWYQQKSSQAPKLLFHYYDKDFNNEADTPDNFQSRRPNTSFCFLDIRSPGLGDTAMYLCATSREGGRVQETQYFGPGTRLLVL.